This passage covers 10 T cell receptor gamma chains from one sample sequenced in a study of fetal and pediatric gammadelta thymocytes. TCRdb made new clone calls on the reads using CATT. The table lists 250 to 350 gamma-chain clones, around 4.3% of them singletons. Fetal thymuses came from elective pregnancy terminations at 14 to 22 weeks gestation. Sequencing used Vgamma9Vdelta2 gamma-delta T cells from the thymus. Documented subset: sorted CD3+gammadeltaTCR+Vgamma9+Vdelta2+ thymocytes. Receptor source: a human fetus.

Of note for this clone: The translation of this DNA and the TCRdb protein of a much larger clone differ at residue 6, probably owing to a read error; the protein shown here is translated from the DNA. The V gene is TRGV9, the J gene TRGJP. The CDR3 has 16 amino acids. Germline V gives CDR1 GITISATS, CDR2 ISYDGTV (reference sequence). J lost 3 bases, V lost 3 bases, and 2 bases had no gene match. The chain's CDR3 is CALWELQELGKKIKVF. CDR3 coding DNA: TGTGCCTTGTGGGAGTTGCAAGAGTTGGGCAAAAAAATCAAGGTATTT.

This clone is large by share. This likely reflects a read error, since a far larger clone is one base away. The same CDR3 is also encoded by other DNA sequences in this sample. The chain employs TRGV9 and TRGJP. The length of the CDR3 is 16 residues. The germline V gene encodes CDR1 GITISATS and CDR2 ISYDGTV (reference sequence). V dropped 1 base and J dropped 4; count of bases not matched to a gene: 1. CDR3 nucleotide sequence: TGTGCCTTGTGGGAGGTACAAGAGTTGGGCAAAAAAATCAAGGTATTT. Its translation is CALWEVQELGKKIKVF.

By proportion, this clone is large (0.1 to 1%). Being one base from a much bigger clone, this may be a read error. The identical CDR3 is also encoded by other nucleotide sequences in the sample. The chain recombines TRGV9 with TRGJP. This CDR3 spans 16 amino acids. Germline V gene sequence: CDR1 GITISATS, CDR2 ISYDGTV (reference sequence). The ends lost 1 base at V and 4 bases at J; junction bases unmatched: 1. The DNA of the CDR3 is TGTGCCTTGTGGGAGGTTCAAGAGTTGGGCAAAAAAATCAAGGTATTT. It is translated as CALWEVQELGKKIKVF.

For this clone: The TCRdb record carries a much larger clone's protein, which differs from this DNA's translation at residue 13; a read error is the likely cause, and the protein listed here is the DNA translation. The V call is TRGV9, the J call TRGJP. The J gene was missing in TCRdb and was found by matching the end of the DNA to germline. CDR1 GITISATS and CDR2 ISYDGTV come from the germline V gene (reference sequence). The CDR3 is 16 residues long. The CDR3 sequence is CALWEVQELGKKVKVF. The DNA for the CDR3 is TGTGCCTTGTGGGAGGTGCAAGAGTTGGGCAAAAAAGTCAAGGTATTT.

This clone is hyperexpanded. The chain recombines TRGV10 with TRGJ1 or TRGJ2. TRGV10 is sorted into the ORF group, with uncertain function. This CDR3 comprises 12 residues. V lost 8 bases to trimming and J lost 2 bases; unmatched junction nucleotides: 4. CDR3 sequence reads: CAAWDYYYKKLF. Written as DNA, the CDR3 is TGTGCTGCGTGGGATTATTATTATAAGAAACTCTTT.

By frequency in the sample, this clone is large. V usage is TRGV10 and J usage is TRGJP1. TRGV10 is designated an ORF whose function remains uncertain. The J segment lost 8 bases and the V segment lost 8 bases, leaving 6 bases of the junction unmatched. The CDR3 sequence is 12 residues long. This CDR3 reads CAAWDEGWFKIF. CDR3 DNA sequence: TGTGCTGCGTGGGACGAAGGTTGGTTCAAGATATTT.

This clone has only a few counts. The translation of this DNA and the TCRdb protein of a much larger clone differ at residue 11, probably owing to a read error; the protein shown here is translated from the DNA. The chain couples TRGV9 to TRGJP. Here the J gene came from matching the DNA to germline, since TCRdb omits it. The CDR3 is 16 residues long. The germline CDR1 and CDR2 sequences are GITISATS and ISYDGTV (reference sequence). The CDR3 loop is CALWEVQELGRKIKVF. As DNA, the CDR3 is TGTGCCTTGTGGGAGGTGCAAGAGTTGGGCAGAAAAATCAAGGTATTT.

The sample holds a few counts of this clone. TCRdb records a much larger clone's protein for this DNA, with a difference at residue 12 that likely arises from a read error; the protein given is the translation of the DNA. This rearrangement joins TRGV9 to TRGJP. CDR1 and CDR2 (germline): GITISATS, ISYDGTV (reference sequence). The CDR3 is 16 amino acids. DNA of the CDR3: TGTGCCTTGTGGGAGGTGCAAGAGTTGGGCAAAATAATCAAGGTATTT. Its protein is CALWEVQELGKIIKVF.

Only a few counts were recorded for this clone. The protein given by TCRdb reflects a much larger clone and differs at residue 10 from this DNA's translation, likely from a read error; the protein shown is the DNA's translation. The chain links TRGV2 to TRGJ1 or TRGJ2. The CDR3 extends over 12 amino acids. CDR1 and CDR2 from the germline V gene are EGSNGY and YDSYNSKV. The DNA of the CDR3 is TGTGCCACCTGGGACCTTTATTATAAGAACCTCTTT. This translates into CATWDLYYKNLF.

By frequency in the sample, this clone is large. The likely explanation is a read error, given a far larger clone one base away. This chain connects TRGV9 to TRGJP. J gave up 5 bases and V 0 bases, and 1 base lay outside the gene matches. This CDR3 has 16 residues. Germline assignment: CDR1 GITISATS and CDR2 ISYDGTV (reference sequence). CDR3 loop: CALWEVEELGKKIKVF. CDR3 in DNA: TGTGCCTTGTGGGAGGTGGAAGAGTTGGGCAAAAAAATCAAGGTATTT.